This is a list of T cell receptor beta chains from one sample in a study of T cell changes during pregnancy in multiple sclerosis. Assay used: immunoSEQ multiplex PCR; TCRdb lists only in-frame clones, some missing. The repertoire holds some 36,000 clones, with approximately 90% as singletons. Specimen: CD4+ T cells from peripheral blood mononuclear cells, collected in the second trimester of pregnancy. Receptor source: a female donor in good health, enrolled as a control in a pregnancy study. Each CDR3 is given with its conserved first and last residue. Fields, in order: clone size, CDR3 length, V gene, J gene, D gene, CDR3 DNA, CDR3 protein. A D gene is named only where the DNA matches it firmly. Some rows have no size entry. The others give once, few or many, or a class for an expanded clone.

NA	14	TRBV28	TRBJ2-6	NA	TGTGCCAGCGGCCCTCACTCTGGGGCCAACGTCCTGACTTTC	CASGPHSGANVLTF
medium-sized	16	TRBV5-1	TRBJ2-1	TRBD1	TGCGCCAGCAGCTCATCGGACAGGGGGCGGATGAATGAGCAGTTCTTC	CASSSSDRGRMNEQFF
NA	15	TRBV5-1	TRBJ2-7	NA	TGCGCCAGCGGTCATCAACAGGGGGGGCTCTACGAGCAGTACTTC	CASGHQQGGLYEQYF
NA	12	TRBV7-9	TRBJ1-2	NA	TGTGCCAGCAGCCGAAACCAGGCTGGCTACACCTTC	CASSRNQAGYTF
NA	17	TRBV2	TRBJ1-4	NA	TGTGCCAGCAGTGAGACAGGAACCGTGAGGGCTAATGAAAAACTGTTTTTT	CASSETGTVRANEKLFF
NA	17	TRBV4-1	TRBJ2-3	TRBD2	TGCGCCAGCAGACCGGGACTAGCCTCTTCTTACACAGATACGCAGTATTTT	CASRPGLASSYTDTQYF
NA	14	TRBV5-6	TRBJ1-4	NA	TGTGCCAGCAGCCCGACACCGTCGGATGAAAAACTGTTTTTT	CASSPTPSDEKLFF
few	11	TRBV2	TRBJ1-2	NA	TGTGCCAGCATCCTCTATCGCGGCTACACCTTC	CASILYRGYTF
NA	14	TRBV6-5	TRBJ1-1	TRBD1	TGTGCCAGCAGTTTCAGGGGGCGGGACACTGAAGCTTTCTTT	CASSFRGRDTEAFF
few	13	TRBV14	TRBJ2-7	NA	TGTGCCAGCAGCCAAGGGCTTGGGCTTGAGCAGTACTTC	CASSQGLGLEQYF
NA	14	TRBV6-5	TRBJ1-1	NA	TGTGCCAGCAGTAACAGGGAATCATCCTGGGGAGCTTTCTTT	CASSNRESSWGAFF
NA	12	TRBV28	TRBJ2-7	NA	TGTGCCAGCAGTTTTCAGGGGGGCGAGCAGTACTTC	CASSFQGGEQYF
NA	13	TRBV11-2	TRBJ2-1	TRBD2	TGTGCCAGCAGCCTGGGACTAGCGGATGAGCAGTTCTTC	CASSLGLADEQFF
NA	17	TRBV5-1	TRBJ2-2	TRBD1	TGCGCCAGCAGCTGGGGGACAGGAGAGAGGCGCACCGGGGAGCTGTTTTTT	CASSWGTGERRTGELFF
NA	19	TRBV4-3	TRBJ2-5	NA	TGCGCCAGCAGCCAAGATTATGGGGGTGGCGGGGCCCTCCAAGAGACCCAGTACTTC	CASSQDYGGGGALQETQYF
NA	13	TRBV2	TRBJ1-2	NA	TGTGCCAGCAGTGAAGTAGGAGGGTCCGGCTACACCTTC	CASSEVGGSGYTF
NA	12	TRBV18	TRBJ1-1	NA	TGTGCCAGCTCGCAACAGAACACTGAAGCTTTCTTT	CASSQQNTEAFF
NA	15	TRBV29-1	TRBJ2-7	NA	TGCAGCGTTGAAGGTGGGGAGAAGAGCTCCTACGAGCAGTACTTC	CSVEGGEKSSYEQYF
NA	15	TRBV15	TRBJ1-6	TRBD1	TGTGCCACCAGCAGAGGGACAGGCGGTAATTCACCCCTCCACTTT	CATSRGTGGNSPLHF
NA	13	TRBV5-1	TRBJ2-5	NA	TGCGCCAGCAGCGGACAGGGAGGGGAGACCCAGTACTTC	CASSGQGGETQYF
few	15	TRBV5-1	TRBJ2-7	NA	TGCGCCAGCAGCTCATTTGCAGGGTTCTCCTACGAGCAGTACTTC	CASSSFAGFSYEQYF
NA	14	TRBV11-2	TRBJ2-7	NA	TGTGCCAGCAGCTCCGACTCGCCAGGGTACGAGCAGTACTTC	CASSSDSPGYEQYF
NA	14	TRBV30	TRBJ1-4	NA	TGTGCCTGGAGCCCCTTGGGGGCGGGTGAAAAACTGTTTTTT	CAWSPLGAGEKLFF
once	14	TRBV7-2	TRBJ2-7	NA	TGTGCCAGCAGCTTAGTGACCGGGGGTCGGGAGCAGTACTTC	CASSLVTGGREQYF
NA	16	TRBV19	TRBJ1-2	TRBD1	TGTGCCAGTAGAAGCGGAACGGGGGACAGTAGGTATGGCTACACCTTC	CASRSGTGDSRYGYTF
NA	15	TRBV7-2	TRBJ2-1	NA	TGTGCCAGCAGCTTAGCGGCGGGGATCGGCATGGAGCAGTTCTTC	CASSLAAGIGMEQFF
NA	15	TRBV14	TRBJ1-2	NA	TGTGCCAGCAGCCACGCAGGGGCAGCTAACTATGGCTACACCTTC	CASSHAGAANYGYTF
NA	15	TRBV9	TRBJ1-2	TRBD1	TGTGCCAGCAGCGTAGCTCCAGGGGGTTTCTATGGCTACACCTTC	CASSVAPGGFYGYTF
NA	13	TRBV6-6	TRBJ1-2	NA	TGTGCCAGCACCCCAAAGGAGAACTATGGCTACACCTTC	CASTPKENYGYTF
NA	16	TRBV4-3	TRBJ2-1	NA	TGCGCCAGCAGCCAAGAAGCGGGCGCCCGACACAATGAGCAGTTCTTC	CASSQEAGARHNEQFF
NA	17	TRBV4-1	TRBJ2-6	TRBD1	TGCGCCAGCAGCAAGGGACAGGGGACCTCTGGGGCCAACGTCCTGACTTTC	CASSKGQGTSGANVLTF
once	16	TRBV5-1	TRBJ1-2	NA	TGCGCCAGCAGCTTGGAAGGGGGGGCGCTGAGCTATGGCTACACCTTC	CASSLEGGALSYGYTF